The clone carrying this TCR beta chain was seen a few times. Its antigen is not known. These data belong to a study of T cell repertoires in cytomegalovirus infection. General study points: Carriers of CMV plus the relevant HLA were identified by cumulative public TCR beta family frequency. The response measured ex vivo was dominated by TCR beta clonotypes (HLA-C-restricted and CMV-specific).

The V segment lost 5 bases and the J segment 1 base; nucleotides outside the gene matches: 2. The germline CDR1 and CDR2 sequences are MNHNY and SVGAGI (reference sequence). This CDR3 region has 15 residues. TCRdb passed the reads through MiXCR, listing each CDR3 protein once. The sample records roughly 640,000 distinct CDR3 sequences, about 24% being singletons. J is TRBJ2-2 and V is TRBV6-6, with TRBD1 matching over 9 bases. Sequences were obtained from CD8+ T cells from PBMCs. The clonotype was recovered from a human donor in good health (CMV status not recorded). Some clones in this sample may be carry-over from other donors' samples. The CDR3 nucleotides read TGTGCCAGCAGTCAGGACAGGGGGAACACCGGGGAGCTGTTTTTT. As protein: CASSQDRGNTGELFF.